Listed here are 26 T cell receptor beta chains from one sample, sequenced in a study of blood T cell repertoires in COVID-19. Repertoires were generated with immunoSEQ multiplex PCR, while TCRdb's copy carries only in-frame clones and drops some. The table lists 100,000 or so clones, about 90% of them singletons. The sequenced sample consisted of peripheral blood. The source of these receptors is a woman between 50 and 59 years old in a cohort sampled during active COVID-19.

The chain carries TRBV4-1 and TRBJ2-7; maybe TRBD2 (6 bases). Between the trimmed V and J ends, which lost 1 base and 3 bases, there was a span of 13 bases. CDR1 is MGHRA and CDR2 is YSYEKL in the germline V gene. The length of the CDR3 is 15 residues. DNA for the CDR3: TGCGCCAGCAGCCAAGCGAGCGGGCGCTTCTACGAGCAGTACTTC. It encodes CASSQASGRFYEQYF.

The DNA for the CDR3 is TGTGCCATCAGCGCCGGGTTGGGGGGAGGATACACAGATACGCAGTATTTT. Translating it yields CAISAGLGGGYTDTQYF. The chain has TRBV10-3 and TRBJ2-3, with TRBD2 as a possible D gene (6 bases). The germline V and J ends were trimmed by 6 bases and 2 bases, with 21 bases remaining between them. CDR1 and CDR2 from the germline V gene are ENHRY and SYGVKD. The CDR3 runs to 17 residues.

The rearrangement links TRBV18 to TRBJ2-1; TRBD2 might be the D (7 bases). V dropped 8 bases and J dropped 8 bases, with 28 bases sitting between them. This CDR3 region has 17 residues. The V gene's germline CDR1 is KGHSH and CDR2 LQKENI. The CDR3 spells CASQTGSGGSSSYEQFF. The CDR3, as DNA: TGTGCCAGCCAGACGGGATCGGGGGGCTCTTCTAGCTATGAGCAGTTCTTC.

The rearrangement uses TRBV28 and TRBJ2-1, with unresolved D. The CDR3 is 11 amino acids. CDR1 is MDHEN and CDR2 is SYDVKM in the germline V gene. The V and J ends lost 4 bases and 11 bases respectively, with 9 bases between them. In DNA form, the CDR3 reads TGTGCCAGCAGTTATTCTAGTAAGCAGTTCTTC. It specifies CASSYSSKQFF.

V usage is TRBV6-4 and J usage is TRBJ2-5, with a possible D match to TRBD1 (7 bases). The CDR3 extends over 15 amino acids. Trimming left V 6 bases short and J 7 bases short, with 21 bases between. Germline values: CDR1 MRHNA, CDR2 SNTAGT. The CDR3 DNA reads TGTGCCAGCAGCCGGGACAGTGAAGGGGGGAGGACCCAGTACTTC. Protein product: CASSRDSEGGRTQYF.

The chain joins TRBV4-2 to TRBJ2-7, with TRBD2 matching over 10 bases. The CDR3 covers 18 residues. The germline V gene encodes CDR1 LGHNA and CDR2 YNFKEQ. The ends lost 0 bases at V and 6 bases at J; junction bases unmatched: 14. CDR3 protein: CASSQEGGAVAGGGEQYF. CDR3 DNA: TGTGCCAGCAGCCAAGAAGGGGGGGCAGTAGCGGGAGGCGGCGAGCAGTACTTC.

V usage is TRBV19 and J usage is TRBJ1-2; unclear D gene. V was shortened by 6 bases and J by 3 bases, with 11 bases between the two germline ends. Germline CDR1 is LNHDA and CDR2 is SQIVND (reference sequence). This CDR3 is 13 amino acids long. For the CDR3, the DNA is TGTGCCAGTAGATGGGTCGGGGACTATGGCTACACCTTC. Its translation: CASRWVGDYGYTF.

The rearrangement uses TRBV4-1 and TRBJ2-3; 12 bases are a match to TRBD2. This CDR3 spans 17 amino acids. Trimming cost V 2 bases and J 5 bases; bases outside gene matches: 8. CDR1 MGHRA and CDR2 YSYEKL come from the germline V gene. The CDR3 nucleotides are TGCGCCAGCAGCCAAACTGGGGCTAGCGGGGGGGGAGATACGCAGTATTTT. It yields the protein CASSQTGASGGGDTQYF.

The V and J genes are TRBV29-1 and TRBJ2-7; a weak D match, TRBD2 (7 bases). Germline V gives CDR1 SQVTM, CDR2 ANQGSEA. Trimming cost V 6 bases and J 9 bases, with 21 bases left between them. This CDR3 has 13 residues. CDR3 sequence: CSVGGGALVGQYF. The CDR3 DNA reads TGCAGCGTGGGCGGGGGCGCCTTAGTGGGGCAGTACTTC.

The chain combines TRBV28 with TRBJ1-6; D perhaps matches TRBD1 (5 bases). V was trimmed by 7 bases and J by 13 bases, leaving 20 bases between them. Germline-derived CDR1 and CDR2 are MDHEN and SYDVKM. The CDR3 covers 14 residues. CDR3 region: CASMGGERLGPLHF. DNA for the CDR3: TGTGCCAGCATGGGGGGGGAACGGCTTGGTCCCCTCCACTTT.

This clone was counted only a few times. The chain carries TRBV19 and TRBJ2-6; no clear D gene. This CDR3 region has 12 residues. Germline-derived CDR1 and CDR2 are LNHDA and SQIVND (reference sequence). Between the trimmed V and J ends, which lost 9 bases and 5 bases, there was a span of 8 bases. The CDR3 coding sequence is TGTGCCAGCAACGACAGGGCCAACGTCCTGACTTTC. This encodes CASNDRANVLTF.

This sequence joins TRBV6-5 and TRBJ1-1; tentative D call: TRBD1 (6 bases). Trimming removed 5 bases at V and 10 bases at J, with 14 bases between. The CDR3 consists of 12 residues. Looked up from germline, CDR1 is MNHEY and CDR2 is SVGAGI. The CDR3 region has the DNA TGTGCCAGCAGTCGCCCCAGGGGCGGAGCTTTCTTT. Amino acids: CASSRPRGGAFF.

The chain employs TRBV5-4 and TRBJ1-2, with 12 bases fitting TRBD1. V gave up 4 bases and J gave up 2 bases; unmatched junction bases: 9. CDR3 size: 17 residues. Germline CDR1 and CDR2: SGHNT and YYREEE (reference sequence). The CDR3 is CASSPGQGASINYGYTF. CDR3 DNA: TGTGCCAGCAGCCCGGGACAGGGGGCGAGCATAAACTATGGCTACACCTTC.

V usage is TRBV3-1 (or the pseudogene TRBV3-2) and J usage is TRBJ2-7; TRBD1 agrees at 9 bases. J lost 3 bases, V lost 4 bases, and 10 bases had no gene match. Germline CDR1 and CDR2: LGHDT and YNNKEL (reference sequence). This CDR3 has 16 amino acids. The CDR3: CASSPPGTGLYYEQYF. CDR3 DNA sequence: TGTGCCAGCAGCCCACCCGGGACAGGGTTGTACTACGAGCAGTACTTC.

The V gene is TRBV7-3, the J gene TRBJ2-1, with 7 bases that match TRBD1. The CDR3 extends over 15 amino acids. J gave up 4 bases and V 4 bases, and 7 bases lay outside the gene matches. Germline lookup yields CDR1 SGHTA and CDR2 FQGTGA. CDR3 amino acids: CASSSSGTEYNEQFF. CDR3 coding DNA: TGTGCCAGCAGCTCCTCCGGGACAGAATACAATGAGCAGTTCTTC.

This chain uses TRBV2 with TRBJ2-7; D is unresolved. Deletions cut 6 bases from V and 1 base from J, with 7 bases between. The CDR3 runs 12 residues. Germline lookup yields CDR1 SNHLY and CDR2 FYNNEI. This CDR3 is CASRAESYEQYF. The CDR3 DNA sequence: TGTGCCAGCAGAGCCGAGTCCTACGAGCAGTACTTC.

The chain couples TRBV12-3 or TRBV12-4 to TRBJ1-2, with TRBD1 identical over 8 bases. Trimming removed 2 bases from V and 8 bases from J; junction bases left unmatched: 4. The CDR3 has 13 amino acids. In DNA, the CDR3 is TGTGCCAGCAGTTTAACAGGGGGAGGCGGCTACACCTTC. This translates into CASSLTGGGGYTF.

This clone was observed once. The chain has TRBV5-8 and TRBJ2-5; 7 positions agree with TRBD1. CDR1 is SGHTS and CDR2 is YDEGEE in the germline V gene. Trimming cost V 2 bases and J 2 bases; bases outside gene matches: 3. The CDR3 length is 14 residues. The CDR3 reads CASSLPGQQETQYF. The CDR3 DNA reads as TGTGCCAGCAGCTTACCGGGACAGCAAGAGACCCAGTACTTC.

The chain carries TRBV3-1 (or the pseudogene TRBV3-2) and TRBJ1-5; D possibly corresponds to TRBD1 (5 bases). Germline CDR1 and CDR2: LGHDT and YNNKEL (reference sequence). The CDR3 length is 16 residues. V was cut by 3 bases and J by 7 bases, with 19 bases left in between. The CDR3 spells CASSHTMSGEVQPQHF. The CDR3 region has the DNA TGTGCCAGCAGCCATACGATGTCGGGGGAAGTGCAGCCCCAGCATTTT.

This clone has a single count. The chain joins TRBV5-1 to TRBJ2-3; 8 nucleotides match TRBD2. Germline V gives CDR1 SGHRS, CDR2 YFSETQ. The CDR3 length is 14 residues. With 3 bases clipped from V and 5 bases from J, the junction kept 5 bases outside the gene matches. CDR3 in DNA: TGCGCCAGCAGCTCCAGCGGGAGTTTAGATACGCAGTATTTT. Protein product: CASSSSGSLDTQYF. Looking up the rest from reference TRBV5-1 and TRBJ2-3 gives the full variable domain: KAGVTQTPRYLIKTRGQQVTLSCSPISGHRSVSWYQQTPGQGLQFLFEYFSETQRNKGNFPGRFSGRQFSNSRSEMNVSTLELGDSALYLCASSSSGSLDTQYFGPGTRLTVL.

This clone was observed many times. The chain couples TRBV5-1 to TRBJ1-2; 10 bases are shared with TRBD1. Losses at the gene ends were 0 bases for V and 7 bases for J; bases not matched to a gene: 3. CDR3 length: 14 amino acids. The germline V gene has CDR1 SGHRS and CDR2 YFSETQ. DNA of the CDR3: TGCGCCAGCAGCTTGGAAGGGACAGGGGCTGGCTACACCTTC. Amino acid sequence: CASSLEGTGAGYTF. Together with reference TRBV5-1 and TRBJ1-2, the CDR3 gives the full variable domain: KAGVTQTPRYLIKTRGQQVTLSCSPISGHRSVSWYQQTPGQGLQFLFEYFSETQRNKGNFPGRFSGRQFSNSRSEMNVSTLELGDSALYLCASSLEGTGAGYTFGSGTRLTVV.

The chain uses TRBV9 and TRBJ2-1; the match to TRBD2 covers 8 bases. The CDR3 extends over 16 amino acids. The V and J ends lost 1 base and 10 bases, in that order; junction bases with no gene match: 13. The germline gives CDR1 SGDLS, CDR2 YYNGEE. The CDR3 loop is CASSVLSGSLSGEQFF. CDR3 bases: TGTGCCAGCAGCGTATTGAGCGGGAGTTTGTCTGGAGAGCAGTTCTTC.

This chain joins TRBV4-2 and TRBJ2-7; TRBD1 matches at 8 bases. CDR3 length equals 16 residues. The V gene's germline CDR1 is LGHNA and CDR2 YNFKEQ. J was trimmed by 5 bases and V by 0 bases; bases with no gene match: 9. The CDR3 coding sequence is TGTGCCAGCAGCCAAGATCATCGGCAGGGGGCCGACGAGCAGTACTTC. Residues: CASSQDHRQGADEQYF.

A note on this clone: An end of the junction does not agree with germline; a read error may underlie this. V is TRBV7-7 and J is TRBJ2-5; 8 bases match TRBD1. There are 14 residues in the CDR3. Germline lookup yields CDR1 SSHAT and CDR2 FNYEAQ (reference sequence). The CDR3 bases are TGTGCTAGCAGCAAGGGACAGGCTTCCGAGACCCAGTACTTC. This gives the protein CASSKGQASETQYF.

This chain connects TRBV19 to TRBJ1-2, with a tentative D call TRBD1 (5 bases). Per the germline V gene, CDR1 is LNHDA and CDR2 is SQIVND (reference sequence). The CDR3 runs 16 residues. V lost 1 base and J lost 2, with 14 bases in between. Written as DNA, the CDR3 is TGTGCCAGTAGTATAGTTGTACCGGACATGAACTATGGCTACACCTTC. This encodes CASSIVVPDMNYGYTF.

The gene calls are TRBV5-1 and TRBJ1-1; TRBD1 agrees at 10 bases. Trimming cost V 4 bases and J 0 bases; bases outside gene matches: 12. This CDR3 contains 18 residues. Germline loops: CDR1 SGHRS, CDR2 YFSETQ. CDR3 DNA: TGCGCCAGCAGCCCGAGGCCGGGACAGGGGTCGATGAACACTGAAGCTTTCTTT. Translation gives CASSPRPGQGSMNTEAFF.